This is a list of T cell receptor beta chains from one sample in a study of shared clonotypes between healthy human individuals. Profiling relied on immunoSEQ multiplex PCR, and the TCRdb table lists in-frame clones only, not all of them. The table lists about 750,000 clones, 90% to 95% of them singletons, with more than 20% in the top ten. The sequenced material came from naive CD8+ T cells sorted from blood. These receptors were taken from a man aged 25 to 40 in good health. Each CDR3 is given with its conserved first and last residue. The D gene is left open where the match is weak. Size is omitted from some rows. Given values are once, few, many or a class for expanded clones.

TRBJ1-1	TRBV7-6	.	16	.	TGTGCCAGCAGCCACAGTCTCAGGGGCGGGAACACTGAAGCTTTCTTT	CASSHSLRGGNTEAFF
TRBJ1-3	TRBV7-9	.	16	TRBD1	TGTGCCAGCAGCTTAGCCGACAGGGCGAAGGGAAACACCATATATTTT	CASSLADRAKGNTIYF
TRBJ1-2	TRBV9	.	11	.	TGTGCCAGCAGCGAACGAGGGGGCTACACCTTC	CASSERGGYTF
TRBJ2-2	TRBV7-8	.	18	.	TGTGCCAGCAGCTTAGATATCACGGGGGAGCGGTACACCGGGGAGCTGTTTTTT	CASSLDITGERYTGELFF
TRBJ2-7	TRBV14	.	14	.	TGTGCCAGCAGCCAAGAAAACAGCTTGCGCGAGCAGTACTTC	CASSQENSLREQYF
TRBJ2-3	TRBV11-2	.	12	.	TGTGCCAGCAGCTTCTTTAGAGATACGCAGTATTTT	CASSFFRDTQYF
TRBJ1-5	TRBV2	few	15	.	TGTGCCAGCAGTGAACGAGGGCCGAACAATCAGCCCCAGCATTTT	CASSERGPNNQPQHF
TRBJ2-1	TRBV13	once	17	TRBD2	TGTGCCAGCAGCTGGGGCGGCGGGGAGGGCCTGAGCAATGAGCAGTTCTTC	CASSWGGGEGLSNEQFF
TRBJ2-7	TRBV4-3	.	13	.	TGCGCCAGCAGCCAAGAGAGGTCCTACGAGCAGTACTTC	CASSQERSYEQYF
TRBJ2-1	TRBV7-9	.	17	TRBD2	TGTGCCAGCAGCTTAGGCCACTCGAGCGGGAGGGACAATGAGCAGTTCTTC	CASSLGHSSGRDNEQFF
TRBJ1-4	TRBV6-5	.	14	.	TGTGCCAGCAGTTACGGCCAGTTTAATGAAAAACTGTTTTTT	CASSYGQFNEKLFF
TRBJ1-2	TRBV7-9	.	14	.	TGTGCCAGCCGTGACAGCGAAGACAGCTATGGCTACACCTTC	CASRDSEDSYGYTF
TRBJ2-1	TRBV10-2	once	15	.	TGCGCCAGCAGTGACCCCAGTACTGCCTACAATGAGCAGTTCTTC	CASSDPSTAYNEQFF
TRBJ1-3	TRBV7-9	.	14	.	TGTGCCAGCAGTTGGGACATAGACGGAAACACCATATATTTT	CASSWDIDGNTIYF
TRBJ2-7	TRBV5-5	.	14	.	TGTGCCAGCAGCTTGGGAGTCACCTCCTACGAGCAGTACTTC	CASSLGVTSYEQYF
TRBJ2-7	TRBV11-2	.	15	.	TGTGCCAGCAGCTTAGGACCGTTCGCCTCCTACGAGCAGTACTTC	CASSLGPFASYEQYF
TRBJ1-1	TRBV7-9	.	14	.	TGTGCCAGCAGCTTCGGGGGGCGAGTAGTGGGCGCTTTCTTT	CASSFGGRVVGAFF
TRBJ2-1	TRBV6-6	.	16	.	TGTGCCAGCAGTTACTCGGTACAGACGTTTGAACATAAGCAGTTCTTC	CASSYSVQTFEHKQFF
TRBJ2-1	TRBV5-4	.	13	TRBD2	TGTGCCAGCGCGGGAGTCACCTACAATGAGCAGTTCTTC	CASAGVTYNEQFF
TRBJ1-3	TRBV9	.	15	.	TGTGCCAGCAGCGTGGCTGGCAGCTCTGGAAACACCATATATTTT	CASSVAGSSGNTIYF
TRBJ2-3	TRBV7-3	.	15	.	TGTGCCAGCAGCTTACACGGGACAAGCACAGATACGCAGTATTTT	CASSLHGTSTDTQYF
TRBJ2-6	TRBV15	.	14	.	TGTGCCACCAGGGACAGAACTGGGGCCAACGTCCTGACTTTC	CATRDRTGANVLTF
TRBJ2-1	TRBV7-9	.	14	.	TGTGCCAGCAGCCAAGGCGGCTCCTACAATGAGCAGTTCTTC	CASSQGGSYNEQFF
TRBJ1-1	TRBV5-1	.	16	TRBD1	TGCGCCAGCAGCTTTAGACAGGGGGCAGGGGGTACTGAAGCTTTCTTT	CASSFRQGAGGTEAFF
TRBJ2-5	TRBV7-9	.	15	.	TGTGCCAGCAGCTTAATACAGGGACTCCAAGAGACCCAGTACTTC	CASSLIQGLQETQYF
TRBJ2-1	TRBV7-2	.	16	TRBD2	TGTGCCAGCAGCCCCTGGACTAGCGGGGAGCTCGATGAGCAGTTCTTC	CASSPWTSGELDEQFF
TRBJ2-7	TRBV5-1	.	14	TRBD1	TGCGCCAGCAGCTTGGGGGACAGGGGGTACGAGCAGTACTTC	CASSLGDRGYEQYF
TRBJ2-1	TRBV27	.	15	.	TGTGCCAGCAGTTTATTAGTAGGGGCGGACAATGAGCAGTTCTTC	CASSLLVGADNEQFF
TRBJ1-1	TRBV10-3	.	15	.	TGTGCCATCAGTAATACGGGACACCTGAACACTGAAGCTTTCTTT	CAISNTGHLNTEAFF
TRBJ1-2	TRBV11-2	.	13	.	TGTGCCAGCAGCTCTGGGGGGAACTATGGCTACACCTTC	CASSSGGNYGYTF
TRBJ2-3	TRBV29-1	.	15	TRBD1	TGCAGCGTTGAAGTTACAGGGGGATGGACAGATACGCAGTATTTT	CSVEVTGGWTDTQYF
TRBJ2-7	TRBV19	.	12	TRBD2	TGTGCTTGTAGCGGGACATCCTACGAGCAGTACTTC	CACSGTSYEQYF
TRBJ2-2	TRBV7-9	.	15	.	TGTGCCAGCAGCCCGCGGACACCCGGGTCCGGGGAGCTGTTTTTT	CASSPRTPGSGELFF
TRBJ2-3	TRBV6-1	.	11	.	TGTGCCAGCGCTTTCACAGATACGCAGTATTTT	CASAFTDTQYF
TRBJ2-7	TRBV25-1	.	11	.	TGTGCCAGCAGCTCGTCGTACGAGCAGTACTTC	CASSSSYEQYF
TRBJ2-7	TRBV5-1	.	13	.	TGCGCCAGCAGCTTGGCAGGTCCTCTCGAGCAGTACTTC	CASSLAGPLEQYF
TRBJ1-2	TRBV6-1	.	14	TRBD1	TGTGCCAGCAGTGATAGCGGACAGGTATATGGCTACACCTTC	CASSDSGQVYGYTF
TRBJ2-7	TRBV27	few	14	.	TGTGCCAGCAGTTTGCTAGGCGGGACGGACGAGCAGTACTTC	CASSLLGGTDEQYF
TRBJ1-5	TRBV2	.	14	.	TGTGCCAGCAGGGAGGCAGGGAAACGTCAGCCCCAGCATTTT	CASREAGKRQPQHF
TRBJ1-2	TRBV5-1	few	13	.	TGCGCCAGCAGCGAGGACGTCGGCTATGGCTACACCTTC	CASSEDVGYGYTF
TRBJ2-1	TRBV15	.	16	TRBD2	TGTGCCACCAGCACTCTAGCGGGAGAATCCTACAATGAGCAGTTCTTC	CATSTLAGESYNEQFF
TRBJ2-7	TRBV2	.	15	.	TGTGCCAGCAGGGGCCCCAACCAGCGGAACTACGAGCAGTACTTC	CASRGPNQRNYEQYF
TRBJ2-3	TRBV9	.	14	.	TGTGCCAGCAGCGTGGCGGGGAGCACAGATACGCAGTATTTT	CASSVAGSTDTQYF
TRBJ2-5	TRBV9	few	14	.	TGTGCCAGCAGCGCCGACGGTATCCAAGAGACCCAGTACTTC	CASSADGIQETQYF
TRBJ2-1	TRBV11-3	.	12	TRBD1	TGTGCCAGCAGCCCTGGGACAGAGGGGTTGTTCTTC	CASSPGTEGLFF
TRBJ2-1	TRBV6-1	.	18	.	TGTGCCAGCAGTGAATCCCGACTCAGGGGTGAGTGGCACAATGAGCAGTTCTTC	CASSESRLRGEWHNEQFF
TRBJ1-2	TRBV28	.	14	TRBD1	TGTGCCAGCAGTTCCTCGACAGGGGGCTATGGCTACACCTTC	CASSSSTGGYGYTF
TRBJ2-7	TRBV27	.	15	TRBD2	TGTGCCAGCAGTTTACGGGGGAGCGGGAGCTACGAGCAGTACTTC	CASSLRGSGSYEQYF
TRBJ2-2	TRBV29-1	.	13	TRBD1	TGCAGCGTTGAGGGACAGGGGTCCGGGGAGCTGTTTTTT	CSVEGQGSGELFF
TRBJ2-7	TRBV7-9	.	14	.	TGTGCCAGCAGCCGTATAACCGCGGATCGGGAGCAGTACTTC	CASSRITADREQYF
TRBJ2-7	TRBV5-1	.	15	TRBD2	TGCGCCAGCAGCTTTAAGAGGGAGGGTTCCTACGAGCAGTACTTC	CASSFKREGSYEQYF
TRBJ1-3	TRBV9	.	15	.	TGTGCCAGCAGCGTAGAGGGGACCTCTGGAAACACCATATATTTT	CASSVEGTSGNTIYF
TRBJ2-1	TRBV9	.	20	.	TGTGCCAGCAGCGACGGACTTATCACGGGCGACTTTAGCTCCTACAATGAGCAGTTCTTC	CASSDGLITGDFSSYNEQFF